The clone carrying this T cell receptor beta chain was detected a few times. Its antigen is unknown. These data come from a study of T cell responses to AZD1222 COVID-19 vaccine. Regarding the study as a whole: The CD4 TCRs associated with vaccination extended across spike and predominated at 160-218 and 743-854.

Trimming cost V 0 bases and J 11 bases, with 14 bases left between them. The CDR3 runs to 13 residues. The germline V gene has CDR1 SGHDT and CDR2 YYEEEE. The repertoire was sequenced with immunoSEQ multiplex PCR; TCRdb's copy has only in-frame clones and lacks some. The table records 130,000 or so clones, roughly 85% of them present only once. The sample in question was peripheral blood, obtained 28 days after the second dose of the MenACWY control vaccine. The clonotype originates from an adult who received the MenACWY meningococcal vaccine as a control. The chain recombines TRBV5-6 with TRBJ1-1; no clear D gene. DNA of the CDR3: TGTGCCAGCAGCTTGGCCCCGGGGTTACGGGCTTTCTTT. This gives the protein CASSLAPGLRAFF.